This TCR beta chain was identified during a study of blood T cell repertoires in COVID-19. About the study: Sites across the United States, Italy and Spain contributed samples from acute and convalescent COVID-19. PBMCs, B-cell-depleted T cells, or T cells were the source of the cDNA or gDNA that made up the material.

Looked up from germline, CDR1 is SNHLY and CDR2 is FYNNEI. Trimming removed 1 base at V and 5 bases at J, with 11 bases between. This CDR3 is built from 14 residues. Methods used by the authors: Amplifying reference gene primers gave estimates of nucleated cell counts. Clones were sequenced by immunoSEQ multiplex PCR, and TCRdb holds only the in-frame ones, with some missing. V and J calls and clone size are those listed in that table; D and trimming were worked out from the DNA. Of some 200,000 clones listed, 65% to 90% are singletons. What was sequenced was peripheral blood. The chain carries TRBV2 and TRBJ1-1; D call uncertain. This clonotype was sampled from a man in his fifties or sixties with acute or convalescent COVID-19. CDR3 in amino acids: CASSEGLSVTEAFF. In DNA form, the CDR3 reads TGTGCCAGCAGTGAAGGTCTATCTGTAACTGAAGCTTTCTTT.